This T cell receptor (beta chain) came from a study of identical twins. The V gene's germline CDR1 is SGHRS and CDR2 YFSETQ. The CDR3 is 16 residues long. V lost 0 bases and J lost 10, with 17 bases in between. TCRdb called the 5' RACE reads again in MiXCR, with one record for every CDR3 protein. The data show 450,000 to 650,000 distinct CDR3 sequences, 9% to 10% seen once. This clonotype was recorded at least ten times. Antigen specificity is unknown. The study, taken as a whole, reports: High-abundance cord blood beta clonotypes had fewer insertions; memory repertoires showed none. Twin pairs' shared out-of-frame alpha sequences were enriched in low generation probability. It was cross-sectional statistical analysis, not following the same donors, that the conclusions relied on.

These data were also filed under a second study, of yellow fever vaccine responses in identical twins. That report notes: Reportedly, twins showed a vaccine T cell response that looked partly convergent and partly personalized.

The origin of this receptor is a woman under 30 in good health. This chain connects TRBV5-1 to TRBJ1-6, with D possibly being TRBD1 (6 bases). Specimen: PBMCs. CDR3: CASSLVTGGGLSPLHF. The CDR3 DNA reads as TGCGCCAGCAGCTTGGTGACAGGCGGGGGTTTGTCACCCCTCCACTTT.